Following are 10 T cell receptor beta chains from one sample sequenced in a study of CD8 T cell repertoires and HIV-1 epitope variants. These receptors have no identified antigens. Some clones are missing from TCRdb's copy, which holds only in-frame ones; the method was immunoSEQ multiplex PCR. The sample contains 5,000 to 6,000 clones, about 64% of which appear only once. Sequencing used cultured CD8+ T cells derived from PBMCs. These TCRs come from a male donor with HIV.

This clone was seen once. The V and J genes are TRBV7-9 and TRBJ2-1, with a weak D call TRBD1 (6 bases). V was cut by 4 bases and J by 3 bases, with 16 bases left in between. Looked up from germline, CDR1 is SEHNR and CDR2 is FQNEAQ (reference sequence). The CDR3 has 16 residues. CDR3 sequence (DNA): TGTGCCAGCAGCTCCCTCGCCGAGGGGGTCTACAATGAGCAGTTCTTC. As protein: CASSSLAEGVYNEQFF. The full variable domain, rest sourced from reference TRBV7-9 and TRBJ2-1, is DTGVSQNPRHKITKRGQNVTFRCDPISEHNRLYWYRQTLGQGPEFLTYFQNEAQLEKSRLLSDRFSAERPKGSFSTLEIQRTEQGDSAMYLCASSSLAEGVYNEQFFGPGTRLTVL.

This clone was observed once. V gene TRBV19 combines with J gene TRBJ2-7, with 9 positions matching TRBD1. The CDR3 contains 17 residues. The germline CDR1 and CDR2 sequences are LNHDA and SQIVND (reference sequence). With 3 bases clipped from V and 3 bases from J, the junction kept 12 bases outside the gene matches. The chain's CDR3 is CASSIQTGGPPVYEQYF. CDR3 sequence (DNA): TGTGCCAGTAGTATCCAGACAGGGGGACCTCCTGTCTACGAGCAGTACTTC.

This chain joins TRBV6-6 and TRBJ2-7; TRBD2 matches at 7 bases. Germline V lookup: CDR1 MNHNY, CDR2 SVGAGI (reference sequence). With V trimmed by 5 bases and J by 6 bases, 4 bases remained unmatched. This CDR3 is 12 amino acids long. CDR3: CASSAGTIEQYF. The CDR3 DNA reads TGTGCCAGCAGTGCGGGGACTATCGAGCAGTACTTC.

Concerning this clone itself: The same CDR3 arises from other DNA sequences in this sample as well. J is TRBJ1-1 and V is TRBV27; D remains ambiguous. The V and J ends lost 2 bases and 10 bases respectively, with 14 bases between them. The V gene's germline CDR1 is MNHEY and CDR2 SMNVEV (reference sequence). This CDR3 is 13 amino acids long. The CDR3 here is CASSLPGGVGAFF. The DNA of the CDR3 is TGTGCCAGCAGTTTACCCGGCGGGGTCGGAGCTTTCTTT.

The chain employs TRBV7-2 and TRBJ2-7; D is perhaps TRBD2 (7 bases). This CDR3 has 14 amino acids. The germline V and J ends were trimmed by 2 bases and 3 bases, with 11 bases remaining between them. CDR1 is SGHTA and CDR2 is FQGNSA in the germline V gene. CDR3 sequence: CASSLMGGLYEQYF. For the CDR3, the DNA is TGTGCCAGCAGCTTAATGGGGGGGCTCTACGAGCAGTACTTC.

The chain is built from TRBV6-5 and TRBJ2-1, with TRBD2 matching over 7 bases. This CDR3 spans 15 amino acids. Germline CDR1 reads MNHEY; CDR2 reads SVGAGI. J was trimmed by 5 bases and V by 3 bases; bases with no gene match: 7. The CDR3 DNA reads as TGTGCCAGCAGTTATCGCGGGAGCTGGGACAATGAGCAGTTCTTC. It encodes CASSYRGSWDNEQFF.

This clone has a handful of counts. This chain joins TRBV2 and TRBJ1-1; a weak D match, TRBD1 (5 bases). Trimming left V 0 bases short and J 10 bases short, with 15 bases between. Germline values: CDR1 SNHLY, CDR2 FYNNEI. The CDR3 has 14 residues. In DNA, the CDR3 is TGTGCCAGCAGTGAAGCCTCCGGGGGTAGGGGAGCTTTCTTT. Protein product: CASSEASGGRGAFF.

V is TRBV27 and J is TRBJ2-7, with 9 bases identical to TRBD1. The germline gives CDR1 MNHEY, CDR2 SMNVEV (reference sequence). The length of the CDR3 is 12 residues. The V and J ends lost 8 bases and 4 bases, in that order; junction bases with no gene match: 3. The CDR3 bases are TGTGCCAGCGGGACAGGGTTGTACGAGCAGTACTTC. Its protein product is CASGTGLYEQYF.

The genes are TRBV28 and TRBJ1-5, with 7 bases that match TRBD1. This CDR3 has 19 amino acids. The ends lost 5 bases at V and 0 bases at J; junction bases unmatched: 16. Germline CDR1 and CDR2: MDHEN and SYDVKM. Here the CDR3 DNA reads TGTGCCAGCAGTCTAATAGCGGCAGGGGGGGGATATAGCAATCAGCCCCAGCATTTT. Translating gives CASSLIAAGGGYSNQPQHF. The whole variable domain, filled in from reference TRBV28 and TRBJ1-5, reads DVKVTQSSRYLVKRTGEKVFLECVQDMDHENMFWYRQDPGLGLRLIYFSYDVKMKEKGDIPEGYSVSREKKERFSLILESASTNQTSMYLCASSLIAAGGGYSNQPQHFGDGTRLSIL.

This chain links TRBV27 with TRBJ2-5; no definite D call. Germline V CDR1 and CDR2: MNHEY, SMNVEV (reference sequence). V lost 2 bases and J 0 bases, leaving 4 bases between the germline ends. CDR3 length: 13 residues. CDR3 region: CASSLGDQETQYF. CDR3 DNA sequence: TGTGCCAGCAGTTTAGGGGACCAAGAGACCCAGTACTTC.